Following are 27 T cell receptor beta chains from one sample sequenced in a study of blood T cells in healthy people across ages. A sample-barcoded 5' primer and a J-beta primer mix were used in a second PCR of about 7 to 11 cycles. TCRdb redid the calling of the 5' RACE reads with MiXCR, one entry per CDR3 protein. The repertoire holds about 1.4 million distinct CDR3 sequences, roughly 59% seen once, with about 6.3% in the top ten. Sequencing input: blood. All receptors derive from a young man in good health.

This clonotype was seen once. This chain joins TRBV15 and TRBJ1-2; D is ambiguous. The V gene lost 0 bases and the J gene lost 3 bases, with 14 bases spanning the gap. Per the germline V gene, CDR1 is LNHNV and CDR2 is YYDKDF (reference sequence). The length of the CDR3 is 16 residues. The CDR3 region has the DNA TGTGCCACCAGCAGAGACCAACGCCGGGGAGACTATGGCTACACCTTC. Protein product: CATSRDQRRGDYGYTF.

The J gene is TRBJ2-4, the V gene TRBV11-2, with D maybe TRBD1 (6 bases). The V gene's germline CDR1 is SGHAT and CDR2 FQNNGV. The ends were cut back, 2 bases at V and 8 bases at J, with 13 bases in the middle. The CDR3 runs to 14 residues. The CDR3 sequence: CASSLMSSGDIQYF. The CDR3 DNA is TGTGCCAGCAGCTTAATGTCCTCAGGGGACATTCAGTACTTC.

The chain is built from TRBV10-3 and TRBJ1-5, with TRBD1 matching 7 bases. Losses at the gene ends were 3 bases for V and 0 bases for J; bases not matched to a gene: 2. The CDR3 extends over 15 amino acids. CDR1 ENHRY and CDR2 SYGVKD come from the germline V gene. CDR3 coding DNA: TGTGCCATCAGTGAAACAGGGGATAGCAATCAGCCCCAGCATTTT. Protein sequence: CAISETGDSNQPQHF.

This clonotype was detected only a few times. The chain is built from TRBV11-2 and TRBJ2-5; no reliable D call. The V end was cut by 4 bases, the J end by 2 bases, with 11 bases between. This CDR3 is built from 14 residues. CDR1 is SGHAT and CDR2 is FQNNGV in the germline V gene. The CDR3 DNA sequence: TGTGCCAGCAGCTCGGTTCGGATACAAGAGACCCAGTACTTC. Protein sequence: CASSSVRIQETQYF.

This clonotype was picked up a small number of times. The CDR3 reads CASSSSPNYGYTF. CDR3 bases: TGTGCCAGCAGTTCCAGCCCGAACTATGGCTACACCTTC. This sequence joins TRBV28 and TRBJ1-2; D remains ambiguous. Germline V lookup: CDR1 MDHEN, CDR2 SYDVKM. Between the trimmed V and J ends, which lost 4 bases and 2 bases, there was a span of 8 bases. This CDR3 has 13 residues.

The V call is TRBV20-1, the J call TRBJ2-7, with 9 bases lining up with TRBD1. Trimming cost V 6 bases and J 2 bases; bases outside gene matches: 2. CDR1 is DFQATT and CDR2 is SNEGSKA in the germline V gene (reference sequence). The CDR3 sequence is 12 residues long. The CDR3 sequence is CSAWDRAYEQYF. DNA for the CDR3: TGCAGTGCGTGGGACAGGGCCTACGAGCAGTACTTC.

The V call is TRBV14, the J call TRBJ2-7, with a possible D match to TRBD2 (5 bases). V lost 4 bases to trimming and J lost 4 bases, with 17 bases between them. Per the germline V gene, CDR1 is SGHDN and CDR2 is FVKESK. This CDR3 is built from 15 residues. CDR3: CASSRGRGYFYEQYF. The CDR3 bases are TGTGCCAGCAGCCGGGGTCGGGGTTATTTTTACGAGCAGTACTTC.

This rearrangement joins TRBV12-3 or TRBV12-4 to TRBJ1-1; D ambiguous. V lost 6 bases to trimming and J lost 4 bases, with 18 bases between them. The CDR3 extends over 15 amino acids. CDR3 in DNA: TGTGCCAGCAGCCCCGTTGTTGGACGCGGCACTGAAGCTTTCTTT. Translating gives CASSPVVGRGTEAFF.

The chain combines TRBV20-1 with TRBJ1-6, with a weak D call TRBD1 (6 bases). Germline CDR1 DFQATT, CDR2 SNEGSKA (reference sequence). V lost 6 bases to trimming and J lost 10 bases, with 13 bases between them. The CDR3 extends over 12 amino acids. This chain's CDR3 is CSAHLQGSPLHF. CDR3 in DNA: TGCAGTGCCCACTTACAGGGATCACCCCTCCACTTT.

The chain recombines TRBV5-1 with TRBJ2-4; D is uncertain. TRBJ2-7 matches the DNA end more closely, so the J call is doubtful. The CDR3 is 13 residues long. Per germline, CDR1 SGHRS and CDR2 YFSETQ. The CDR3 bases are TGCGCCAGCAGCTTGGGACCTCATAGCGAGCAGTACTTC. This encodes CASSLGPHSEQYF.

V is TRBV25-1 and J is TRBJ2-1; TRBD2 matches 7 bases. Trimming took 2 bases from V and 7 from J; bases not matched to a gene: 8. The length of the CDR3 is 15 residues. The V gene's germline CDR1 is MGHDK and CDR2 SYGVNS. CDR3 nucleotides: TGTGCCAGCAGTGAAGCGGGAGACGGGCTAAATGAGCAGTTCTTC. Translating it yields CASSEAGDGLNEQFF.

This clonotype was observed a few times. This chain links TRBV7-2 with TRBJ2-7; TRBD2 aligns across 10 bases. CDR1 is SGHTA, CDR2 FQGNSA, per germline. V gave up 3 bases and J gave up 4 bases; unmatched junction bases: 3. The length of the CDR3 is 14 residues. For the CDR3, the DNA is TGTGCCAGCAGCTTTTCAGCGGGGGGGTACGAGCAGTACTTC. The encoded protein is CASSFSAGGYEQYF.

This CDR3 is CSASRPGQGSQPQHF. In nucleotides, the CDR3 is TGCAGTGCTAGCCGCCCGGGACAGGGAAGTCAGCCCCAGCATTTT. The chain uses TRBV20-1 and TRBJ1-5, with 9 bases fitting TRBD1. The germline gives CDR1 DFQATT, CDR2 SNEGSKA (reference sequence). The CDR3 consists of 15 residues. After removal of 3 bases from V and 6 bases from J, the junction contained 9 bases not matched to a gene.

Only a few counts were recorded for this clonotype. The CDR3 coding sequence is TGCAGTGCAAGACTTGGGACCTACGAGCAGTACTTC. Its protein product is CSARLGTYEQYF. This rearrangement joins TRBV20-1 to TRBJ2-7; D unresolved. Germline V lookup: CDR1 DFQATT, CDR2 SNEGSKA (reference sequence). V shed 6 bases and J shed 2 bases, with 11 bases lying between them. This CDR3 has 12 residues.

The chain is built from TRBV11-2 and TRBJ2-3, with a tentative D call TRBD1 (6 bases). The CDR3 contains 15 residues. The germline gives CDR1 SGHAT, CDR2 FQNNGV. Trimming stripped 0 bases from V and 7 bases from J, with 14 bases between. The CDR3 sequence: CASSLDKQGWNTQYF. The CDR3 DNA is TGTGCCAGCAGCTTAGATAAACAGGGATGGAATACGCAGTATTTT. The whole variable domain, filled in from reference TRBV11-2 and TRBJ2-3, reads EAGVAQSPRYKIIEKRQSVAFWCNPISGHATLYWYQQILGQGPKLLIQFQNNGVVDDSQLPKDRFSAERLKGVDSTLKIQPAKLEDSAVYLCASSLDKQGWNTQYFGPGTRLTVL.

This clonotype turned up a few times. J is TRBJ1-4 and V is TRBV6-5; weak D call: TRBD1 (6 bases). With 5 bases removed from V and 5 bases from J, the gap between germline ends came to 15 bases. The germline V gene encodes CDR1 MNHEY and CDR2 SVGAGI. This CDR3 comprises 15 residues. CDR3 loop: CASSRAGGVNEKLFF. Written as DNA, the CDR3 is TGTGCCAGCAGTCGAGCGGGGGGCGTGAATGAAAAACTGTTTTTT.

The J gene is TRBJ2-1, the V gene TRBV4-2; D may be TRBD2 (7 bases). Germline assignment: CDR1 LGHNA and CDR2 YNFKEQ. The CDR3 consists of 20 residues. The V and J ends lost 0 bases and 2 bases respectively, with 23 bases between them. CDR3 coding DNA: TGTGCCAGCAGCCAAGAAAGCCCCCGGGGGGCGGGAAGCCCCTACAATGAGCAGTTCTTC. Its protein is CASSQESPRGAGSPYNEQFF.

CDR3 sequence reads: CSARESNEKLFF. CDR3 DNA: TGCAGCGCCCGGGAGTCTAATGAAAAACTGTTTTTT. The chain combines TRBV29-1 with TRBJ1-4, with unresolved D. Germline-derived CDR1 and CDR2 are SQVTM and ANQGSEA. The V gene lost 7 bases and the J gene lost 3 bases, with 9 bases spanning the gap. CDR3 size: 12 residues.

This chain uses TRBV7-9 with TRBJ2-1, with 8 bases lining up with TRBD2. V shed 4 bases, J shed 8 bases, and the junction held 7 bases outside the gene matches. Germline CDR1 is SEHNR and CDR2 is FQNEAQ (reference sequence). This CDR3 spans 14 amino acids. The CDR3 DNA is TGTGCCAGCAGCTCCGGGACTAGGAGGGATGAGCAGTTCTTC. It is translated as CASSSGTRRDEQFF.

The genes are TRBV27 and TRBJ2-7, with no clear D. CDR1 is MNHEY and CDR2 is SMNVEV in the germline V gene (reference sequence). CDR3 length equals 14 residues. Trimming took off 5 bases at V and 3 bases at J, with 14 bases between the two ends. The CDR3 region has the DNA TGTGCCAGCAGTCCATGGACGGAGAGCTACGAGCAGTACTTC. Residues: CASSPWTESYEQYF.

CDR3 DNA: TGTGCCAGCAGTGTAACTAGATGGTCCTACAATGAGCAGTTCTTC. Translation: CASSVTRWSYNEQFF. The genes are TRBV2 and TRBJ2-1, with D perhaps matching TRBD2 (5 bases). There are 15 residues in the CDR3. V lost 4 bases and J 1 base, leaving 11 bases between the germline ends. Per the germline V gene, CDR1 is SNHLY and CDR2 is FYNNEI.

The count of this clonotype is one. V is TRBV28 and J is TRBJ2-1; TRBD1 is a possible D gene (6 bases). The J call may be wrong; the DNA end is better matched by TRBJ2-7. CDR3 length equals 16 residues. Germline-derived CDR1 and CDR2 are MDHEN and SYDVKM. The DNA of the CDR3 is TGTGCCAGCAGTCTCACTACAGGGTTCCCCTACAATGAGCAGTACTTC. It encodes CASSLTTGFPYNEQYF.

As regards this clonotype: Relative to the germline gene, one junction end is altered; a read error may explain this. The chain joins TRBV10-3 to TRBJ2-3; 8 bases agree with TRBD2. The CDR3 length is 17 residues. The germline CDR1 and CDR2 sequences are ENHRY and SYGVKD. The CDR3 DNA reads as TGTGCTATCAGTGAGCCGGGACTAGGGTTTAGCACAGATACGCAGTATTTT. It yields the protein CAISEPGLGFSTDTQYF.

V is TRBV7-9 and J is TRBJ2-1; a possible D gene is TRBD1 (6 bases). Trimming shortened V by 3 bases and J by 7 bases, and 22 bases separated the two germline ends. From germline, CDR1 is SEHNR and CDR2 FQNEAQ (reference sequence). The CDR3 loop spans 17 amino acids. The DNA for the CDR3 is TGTGCCAGCAGCTTTGGGCAGGGGCCTGTGTCACCGAATGAGCAGTTCTTC. The encoded protein is CASSFGQGPVSPNEQFF.

V gene TRBV6-6 combines with J gene TRBJ2-4; no definite D call. TRBJ2-7 matches the DNA end more closely, so the J call is doubtful. Germline V gene sequence: CDR1 MNHNY, CDR2 SVGAGI (reference sequence). The CDR3 contains 15 residues. The CDR3 loop is CASSYLLTGSDEQYF. In nucleotides, the CDR3 is TGTGCCAGCAGTTACTTGCTGACCGGATCCGACGAGCAGTACTTC.

The chain combines TRBV14 with TRBJ1-2, with TRBD1 as a possible D gene (5 bases). The V gene's germline CDR1 is SGHDN and CDR2 FVKESK. V lost 2 bases to trimming and J lost 4 bases, with 11 bases between them. The CDR3 loop spans 14 amino acids. The CDR3 DNA follows: TGTGCCAGCAGCCAATCTAGACAGCTCTATGGCTACACCTTC. It is translated as CASSQSRQLYGYTF.

The chain links TRBV29-1 to TRBJ1-1; 7 positions agree with TRBD1. The CDR3 totals 14 residues. The V and J ends lost 4 bases and 5 bases, in that order; junction bases with no gene match: 10. Germline values: CDR1 SQVTM, CDR2 ANQGSEA. The DNA of the CDR3 is TGCAGCGTTGCCGGGACAGAACAGGGGACTGAAGCTTTCTTT. Translation: CSVAGTEQGTEAFF.